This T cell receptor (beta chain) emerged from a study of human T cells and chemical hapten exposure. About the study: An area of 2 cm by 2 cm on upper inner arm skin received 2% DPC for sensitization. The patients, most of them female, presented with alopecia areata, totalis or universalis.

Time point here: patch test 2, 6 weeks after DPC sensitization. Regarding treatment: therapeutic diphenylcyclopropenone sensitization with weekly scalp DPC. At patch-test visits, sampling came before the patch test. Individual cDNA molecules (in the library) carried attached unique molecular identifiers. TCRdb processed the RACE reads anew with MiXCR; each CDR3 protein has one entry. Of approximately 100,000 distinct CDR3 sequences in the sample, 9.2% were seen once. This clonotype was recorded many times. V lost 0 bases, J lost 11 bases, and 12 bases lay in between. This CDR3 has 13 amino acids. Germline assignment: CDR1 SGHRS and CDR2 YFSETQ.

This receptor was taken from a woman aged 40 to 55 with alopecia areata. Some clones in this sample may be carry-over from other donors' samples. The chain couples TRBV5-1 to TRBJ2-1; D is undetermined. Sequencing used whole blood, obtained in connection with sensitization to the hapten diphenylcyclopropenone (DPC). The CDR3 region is CASSLATSPKQFF. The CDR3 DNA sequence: TGCGCCAGCAGCTTGGCCACGAGTCCTAAGCAGTTCTTC. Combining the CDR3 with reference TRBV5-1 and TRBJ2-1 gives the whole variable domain KAGVTQTPRYLIKTRGQQVTLSCSPISGHRSVSWYQQTPGQGLQFLFEYFSETQRNKGNFPGRFSGRQFSNSRSEMNVSTLELGDSALYLCASSLATSPKQFFGPGTRLTVL.